The present entry profiles one TCR beta chain with its context. Its antigen is unidentified. These data are taken from a study of T cell clonotyping in hematopoietic cell transplantation. Looking at the study overall: Pretransplant recipient samples were taken after cytoreduction. Points from the study as a whole: Pathologically expanded recipient clonotypes increased progressively from day 30 to day 180 as diversity fell. Graft donor and pretransplant recipient Inverse Simpson Index values predicted broader posttransplant TCR diversity.

Here immunoSEQ multiplex PCR was the method, and the copy in TCRdb shows in-frame clones only, minus some. The table shows fewer than 25,000 clones, with around 90% occurring only once. Described time point: recipient sample about 28 days before transplant, after cytoreduction. Recipient blood drawn about 28 days pretransplant and days 30, 100, 180 after. The V gene lost 4 bases and the J gene lost 4 bases, with 16 bases spanning the gap. CDR3 length equals 15 residues. CDR1 is SNHLY, CDR2 FYNNEI, per germline. The chain carries TRBV2 and TRBJ1-1, with D possibly matching TRBD1 (6 bases). Here the sequenced sample was peripheral blood mononuclear cells, taken before stem cell transplant. This receptor was identified in a man aged 18 to 29 with biphenotypic leukemia. Some clones in this sample may be carry-over from other donors' samples. In DNA, the CDR3 is TGTGCCAGCAGTGGGGCTCCGGGGGCCGGCACTGAAGCTTTCTTT. As protein: CASSGAPGAGTEAFF.